The sequence of this TCR delta chain was determined in a study of gamma-delta chains in newborns, infants, children. The CDR3 covers 14 residues. Germline CDR1 and CDR2: GEAIGNYY and EKD. Trimming pared 3 bases from V and 3 bases from J, leaving 13 bases between. TCRdb called clones from the reads again using CATT. This sample has about 5,400 delta-chain clones, with around 18% found just once. This clone rates as medium-sized. The TCR was taken from a child who was a newborn, infant or young child, either healthy, febrile or measles-vaccinated (not recorded which). The V gene is TRDV2, the J gene TRDJ1; tentatively, D is TRDD3 (6 bases). The specimen was blood. The CDR3 reads CACDPLGIADKLIF. In DNA, the CDR3 is TGTGCCTGTGACCCACTGGGAATCGCCGATAAACTCATCTTT.